Reported below is one T cell receptor (beta chain). CDR1 is SGHDT, CDR2 YYEEEE, per germline. The CDR3 consists of 14 residues. J lost 1 base, V lost 2 bases, and 2 bases had no gene match. Autoimmune disease history or systemic immunosuppression meant exclusion. The sample is drawn from a study of OX40 agonist ivuxolimab in advanced cancers. Study-wide background: Patients' therapy was ivuxolimab, an antibody that acts as an agonist of OX40 (CD134).

The table came from immunoSEQ multiplex PCR; TCRdb's copy has only in-frame clones and leaves some out. The table lists some 68,000 clones, 85% to 90% of them singletons. The rearrangement uses TRBV5-6 and TRBJ1-1, with 7 positions matching TRBD1. The receptor's source is an adult with an advanced solid tumor such as melanoma, head and neck, liver or kidney cancer. This specimen was CD4+ or CD8+ T cells sorted from blood, taken in a trial of the OX40 agonist ivuxolimab. The CDR3 DNA follows: TGTGCCAGCAGCTTAGGGGGCTGGAACACTGAAGCTTTCTTT. This encodes CASSLGGWNTEAFF.